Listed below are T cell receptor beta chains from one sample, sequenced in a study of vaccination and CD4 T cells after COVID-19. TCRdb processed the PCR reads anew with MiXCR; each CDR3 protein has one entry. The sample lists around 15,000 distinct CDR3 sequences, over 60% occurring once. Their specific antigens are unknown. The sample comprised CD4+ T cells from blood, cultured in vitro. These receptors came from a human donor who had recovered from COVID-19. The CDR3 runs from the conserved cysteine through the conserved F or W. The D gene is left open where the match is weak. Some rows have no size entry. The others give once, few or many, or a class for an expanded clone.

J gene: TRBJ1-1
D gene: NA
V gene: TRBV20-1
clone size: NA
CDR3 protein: CRTSGGGNTEAFF
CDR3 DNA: TGCAGAACGTCGGGGGGAGGGAACACTGAAGCTTTCTTT

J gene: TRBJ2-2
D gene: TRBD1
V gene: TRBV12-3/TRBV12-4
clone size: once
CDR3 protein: CASSPGQGNTGELFF
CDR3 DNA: TGTGCCAGCAGTCCCGGACAGGGCAACACCGGGGAGCTGTTTTTT

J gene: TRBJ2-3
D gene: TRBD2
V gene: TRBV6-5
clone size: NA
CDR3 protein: CASSYRLAASTDTQYF
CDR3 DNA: TGTGCCAGCAGTTACCGACTAGCGGCTAGCACAGATACGCAGTATTTT

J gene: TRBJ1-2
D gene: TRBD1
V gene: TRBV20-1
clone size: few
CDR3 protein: CSAEDRVNYGYTF
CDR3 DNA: TGCAGTGCTGAGGACAGGGTCAACTATGGCTACACCTTC

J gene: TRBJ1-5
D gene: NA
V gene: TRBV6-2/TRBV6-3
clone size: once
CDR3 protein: CASRQPGGRFWPQHF
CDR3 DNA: TGTGCCAGCAGACAACCCGGGGGGAGATTCTGGCCCCAGCATTTT

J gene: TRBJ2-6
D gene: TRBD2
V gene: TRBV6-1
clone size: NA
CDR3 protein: CASSPMLAGPSGANVLTF
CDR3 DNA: TGTGCCAGCAGTCCCATGTTAGCGGGTCCGTCTGGGGCCAACGTCCTGACTTTC

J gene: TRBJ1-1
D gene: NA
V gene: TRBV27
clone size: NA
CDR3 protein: CASSVGGAGNTEAFF
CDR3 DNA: TGTGCCAGCAGTGTCGGTGGGGCTGGGAACACTGAAGCTTTCTTT

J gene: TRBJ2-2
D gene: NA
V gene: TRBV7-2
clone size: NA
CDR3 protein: CASSSTGGETGELFF
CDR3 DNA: TGTGCCAGCAGCTCCACAGGGGGGGAAACCGGGGAGCTGTTTTTT

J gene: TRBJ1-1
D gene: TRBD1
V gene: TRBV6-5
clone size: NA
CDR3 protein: CASSYVQGASEAFF
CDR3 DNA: TGTGCCAGCAGTTACGTCCAGGGGGCCTCTGAAGCTTTCTTT

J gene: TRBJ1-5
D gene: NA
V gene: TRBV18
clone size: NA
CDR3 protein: CASSPATENQPQHF
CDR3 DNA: TGTGCCAGCTCACCGGCGACGGAGAATCAGCCCCAGCATTTT

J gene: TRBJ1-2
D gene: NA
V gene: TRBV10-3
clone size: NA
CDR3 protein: CAISEGSTYGYTF
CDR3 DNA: TGTGCCATCAGTGAAGGCAGCACCTATGGCTACACCTTC

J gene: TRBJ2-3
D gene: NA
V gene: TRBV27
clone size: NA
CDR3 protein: CASSPPSWTDTQYF
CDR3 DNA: TGTGCCAGCAGTCCGCCATCTTGGACAGATACGCAGTATTTT

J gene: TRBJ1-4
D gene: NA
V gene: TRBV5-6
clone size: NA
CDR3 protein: CASSFWTREKLFF
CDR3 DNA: TGTGCCAGCAGCTTCTGGACGAGAGAAAAACTGTTTTTT

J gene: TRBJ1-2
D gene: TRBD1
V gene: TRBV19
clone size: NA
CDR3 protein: CASTGTALYGYTF
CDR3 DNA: TGTGCCAGTACTGGGACAGCCCTATATGGCTACACCTTC

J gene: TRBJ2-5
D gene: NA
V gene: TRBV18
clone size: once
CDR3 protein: CASSPSPQQETQYF
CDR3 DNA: TGTGCCAGCTCACCATCCCCTCAACAAGAGACCCAGTACTTC

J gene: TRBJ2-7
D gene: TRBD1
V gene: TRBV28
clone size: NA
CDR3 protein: CASSIGTGDEQYF
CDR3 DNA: TGTGCCAGCAGTATCGGGACAGGGGACGAGCAGTACTTC

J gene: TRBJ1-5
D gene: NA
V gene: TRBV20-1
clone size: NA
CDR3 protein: CSARVSGLNQPQHF
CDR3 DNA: TGCAGTGCTAGAGTGTCAGGGCTCAATCAGCCCCAGCATTTT

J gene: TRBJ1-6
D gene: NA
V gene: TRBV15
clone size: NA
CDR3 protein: CATSRDHQNSPLHF
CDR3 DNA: TGTGCCACCAGCAGAGATCATCAAAATTCACCCCTCCACTTT

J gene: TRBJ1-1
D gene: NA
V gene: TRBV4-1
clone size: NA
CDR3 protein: CASSQASPGARAFF
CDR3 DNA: TGCGCCAGCAGCCAAGCCTCCCCGGGGGCCCGAGCTTTCTTT

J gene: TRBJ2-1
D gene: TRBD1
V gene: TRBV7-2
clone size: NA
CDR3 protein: CASSSENGDREFF
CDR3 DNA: TGTGCCAGCAGCTCAGAAAATGGGGACAGGGAGTTCTTC

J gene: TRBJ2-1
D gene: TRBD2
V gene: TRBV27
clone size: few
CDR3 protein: CASYVAGRASYNEQFF
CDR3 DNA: TGTGCCAGCTATGTAGCGGGACGAGCTTCCTACAATGAGCAGTTCTTC

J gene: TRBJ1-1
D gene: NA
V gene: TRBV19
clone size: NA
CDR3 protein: CASTRGGGGAIEAFF
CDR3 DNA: TGTGCCAGTACTAGGGGAGGAGGGGGTGCGATAGAAGCTTTCTTT